This TCR beta chain was identified in a study of T cells in women clearing cervical HPV infection. Study information: For cases, blood was sampled a median about 140 days after lesion detection, interquartile range about 90 to 200 days.

TCRdb's table, derived via immunoSEQ multiplex PCR, lists solely in-frame clones and lacks some. The sample totals roughly 48,000 clones. After removal of 0 bases from V and 9 bases from J, the junction contained 6 bases not matched to a gene. CDR3 length: 15 residues. Germline V lookup: CDR1 SGHNT, CDR2 YYREEE (reference sequence). As to this clone: The CDR3 end falls 3 residues outside the read, so it is completed with the germline J gene.

The chain carries TRBV5-4 and TRBJ2-1; the match to TRBD2 covers 10 bases. The sequence was collected from a woman between 18 and 75 years old with a cervical HPV16 infection that either progressed to CIN3+ or cleared (not recorded which). Material: blood buffy coat. The covered CDR3 bases are TGTGCCAGCAGCTTGGCAGCGGGAGGGCCTTTTGAG. Protein sequence: CASSLAAGGPFE. The CDR3 in full is CASSLAAGGPFEQFF.